The 4 T cell receptor beta chains given below trace back to one sample, sequenced in a study of technical replicates of blood from a few donors. Data came from immunoSEQ multiplex PCR; TCRdb stores just in-frame clones and leaves some out. The table shows over 70,000 clones, with around 90% occurring only once. Input material: T cells isolated from PBMCs. The receptors here all came from a human donor in good health.

This chain links TRBV4-1 with TRBJ2-7; D is unclear. Trimming took off 1 base at V and 2 bases at J, with 12 bases between the two ends. This CDR3 region has 15 residues. Germline CDR1 and CDR2: MGHRA and YSYEKL. CDR3 region: CASSQATVPTYEQYF. In DNA, the CDR3 is TGCGCCAGCAGCCAAGCCACGGTCCCGACCTACGAGCAGTACTTC.

The V call is TRBV15, the J call TRBJ1-3; D gene uncertain. CDR3 length: 14 residues. With 0 bases removed from V and 8 bases from J, the gap between germline ends came to 11 bases. Germline V lookup: CDR1 LNHNV, CDR2 YYDKDF (reference sequence). The CDR3: CATSRDHQLDTIYF. CDR3 DNA: TGTGCCACCAGCAGAGATCATCAACTAGACACCATATATTTT.

This CDR3 is CASSWRGTEAFF. As DNA, the CDR3 is TGTGCCAGTAGCTGGCGGGGAACTGAAGCTTTCTTT. V usage is TRBV19 and J usage is TRBJ1-1; D is unclear. The germline V and J ends were trimmed by 6 bases and 5 bases, with 10 bases remaining between them. Germline assignment: CDR1 LNHDA and CDR2 SQIVND (reference sequence). The CDR3 runs to 12 residues.

The chain is built from TRBV9 and TRBJ1-2, with 8 bases matching TRBD1. Germline CDR1 SGDLS, CDR2 YYNGEE. This CDR3 is built from 12 residues. After removal of 7 bases from V and 3 bases from J, the junction contained 2 bases not matched to a gene. DNA for the CDR3: TGTGCCAGCTCGACAGGGGACTATGGCTACACCTTC. This codes for CASSTGDYGYTF. The entire variable domain, with the rest obtained from reference TRBV9 and TRBJ1-2, is as follows: DSGVTQTPKHLITATGQRVTLRCSPRSGDLSVYWYQQSLDQGLQFLIQYYNGEERAKGNILERFSAQQFPDLHSELNLSSLELGDSALYFCASSTGDYGYTFGSGTRLTVV.